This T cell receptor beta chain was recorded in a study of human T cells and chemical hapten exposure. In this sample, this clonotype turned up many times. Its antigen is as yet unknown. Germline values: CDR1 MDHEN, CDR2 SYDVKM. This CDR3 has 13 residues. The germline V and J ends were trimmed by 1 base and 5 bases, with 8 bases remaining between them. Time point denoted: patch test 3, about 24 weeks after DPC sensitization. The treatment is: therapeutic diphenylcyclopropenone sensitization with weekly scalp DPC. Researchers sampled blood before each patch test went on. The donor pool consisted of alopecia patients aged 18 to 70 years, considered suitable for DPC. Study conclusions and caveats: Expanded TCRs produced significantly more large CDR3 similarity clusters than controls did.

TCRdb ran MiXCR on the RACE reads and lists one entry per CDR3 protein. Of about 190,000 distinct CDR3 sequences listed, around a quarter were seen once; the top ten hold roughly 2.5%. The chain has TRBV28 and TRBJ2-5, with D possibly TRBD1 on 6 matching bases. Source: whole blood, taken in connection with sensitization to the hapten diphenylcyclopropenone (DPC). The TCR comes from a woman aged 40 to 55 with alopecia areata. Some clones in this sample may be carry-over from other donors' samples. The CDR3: CASSLSGVETQYF. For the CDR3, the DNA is TGTGCCAGCAGTTTATCAGGGGTGGAGACCCAGTACTTC. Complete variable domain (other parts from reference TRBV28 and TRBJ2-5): DVKVTQSSRYLVKRTGEKVFLECVQDMDHENMFWYRQDPGLGLRLIYFSYDVKMKEKGDIPEGYSVSREKKERFSLILESASTNQTSMYLCASSLSGVETQYFGPGTRLLVL.